The 23 T cell receptor beta chains reported below all come from one sample, sequenced in a study of post-analysis software for immune sequencing data (dated by TCRdb to 2015 to 2017). Findings and caveats that apply to the study as a whole: Patients showed significantly higher frequencies than controls for a handful of TRBV segments, among them TRBV5-6, TRBV5-1 and TRBV20-1.

Their specific antigens are unknown. The library came from PCR. The data were produced on an Illumina HiSeq 2500. Unique molecular identifiers were incorporated into TCR beta cDNA libraries to reduce PCR and sequencing biases. TCRdb reworked the public reads: Q25 trimming with fastp, MiXCR clone assembly, productive beta chains retained. All rows with the same CDR3 protein become a single entry with the most common DNA and genes. Present in this sample are approximately 730,000 distinct CDR3 sequences, around 46% of which were seen just once. The ten largest clonotypes hold roughly 4.4% of the sample. Sequences were obtained from blood. These receptors were obtained from a girl aged 5-17 years with multiple sclerosis.

This chain uses TRBV7-9 with TRBJ2-3; 9 positions agree with TRBD2. V lost 3 bases, J lost 5 bases, and 9 bases stayed unmatched. The length of the CDR3 is 16 residues. The germline V gene has CDR1 SEHNR and CDR2 FQNEAQ (reference sequence). In DNA, the CDR3 is TGTGCCAGCAGCTTTACAGCTAGCGGGATGAGAGATACGCAGTATTTT. Encoded protein: CASSFTASGMRDTQYF.

CDR3 coding DNA: TGTGCCAGCAGCCTCAAGGACACGAATGAAAAACTGTTTTTT. It codes for CASSLKDTNEKLFF. The chain recombines TRBV4-2 with TRBJ1-4; a possible D gene is TRBD1 (5 bases). V lost 4 bases and J lost 5, with 11 bases in between. In germline, CDR1 is LGHNA, CDR2 YNFKEQ. The CDR3 covers 14 residues.

The rearrangement uses TRBV6-1 and TRBJ2-3; D is possibly TRBD1 or TRBD2 (5 bases each). Germline V lookup: CDR1 MNHNS, CDR2 SASEGT. This CDR3 has 13 residues. V was trimmed by 5 bases and J by 4 bases, leaving 10 bases between them. The CDR3 nucleotides read TGTGCCAGCAGTCGGGACCCAGCAGATACGCAGTATTTT. It specifies CASSRDPADTQYF.

This chain uses TRBV5-1 with TRBJ2-5; tentatively, D is TRBD1 (5 bases). The CDR3 extends over 15 amino acids. The V gene's germline CDR1 is SGHRS and CDR2 YFSETQ. Deletions cut 0 bases from V and 5 bases from J, with 14 bases between. This chain's CDR3 is CASSLAVTGGETQYF. The DNA for the CDR3 is TGCGCCAGCAGCTTGGCCGTAACAGGTGGGGAGACCCAGTACTTC.

With regard to this clonotype: Germline and junction disagree at one end, which may indicate a read error. The chain uses TRBV15 and TRBJ2-1; 7 nucleotides agree with TRBD2. CDR1 and CDR2 from the germline V gene are LNHNV and YYDKDF (reference sequence). The length of the CDR3 is 16 residues. Here the CDR3 DNA reads TGTGCCACCAGCAGAGGGTTCGGCGGGAGTGTCAATGAGCAGTTCTTT. Translating it yields CATSRGFGGSVNEQFF.

This rearrangement joins TRBV9 to TRBJ2-5; D unresolved. V lost 0 bases and J lost 1, with 10 bases in between. This CDR3 contains 15 residues. CDR1 SGDLS and CDR2 YYNGEE come from the germline V gene. The CDR3 protein is CASSVEYSIQETQYF. CDR3 DNA sequence: TGTGCCAGCAGCGTAGAGTACAGTATCCAAGAGACCCAGTACTTC.

This sequence joins TRBV12-3 or TRBV12-4 and TRBJ2-6; no definite D call. With 3 bases removed from V and 3 bases from J, the gap between germline ends came to 15 bases. This CDR3 spans 17 amino acids. CDR3 sequence reads: CASSLGRSKDGANVLTF. The CDR3 DNA is TGTGCCAGCAGTTTGGGCCGTTCGAAAGATGGGGCCAACGTCCTGACTTTC.

Written as DNA, the CDR3 is TGCGCCAGCAGCTTGGCTGTCATGAACACTGAAGCTTTCTTT. Residues: CASSLAVMNTEAFF. The chain employs TRBV5-1 and TRBJ1-1; D unclear. Trimming took off 0 bases at V and 0 bases at J, with 6 bases between the two ends. Germline V gene data show CDR1 as SGHRS and CDR2 as YFSETQ. The CDR3 extends over 14 amino acids.

The V call is TRBV7-2, the J call TRBJ1-1; TRBD1 might be the D (6 bases). This CDR3 has 15 residues. Germline CDR1 is SGHTA and CDR2 is FQGNSA. V lost 1 base, J lost 8 bases, and 17 bases lay in between. The CDR3 DNA reads TGTGCCAGCAGCTTAGTCAACAGGGTTAACGTGGAAGCTTTCTTT. Amino acid sequence: CASSLVNRVNVEAFF.

There are a few counts of this clonotype. CDR3: CASSEGGTIVKNIQYF. CDR3 DNA: TGTGCCAGCAGTGAAGGAGGGACGATAGTCAAAAACATTCAGTACTTC. The chain couples TRBV6-1 to TRBJ2-4, with D perhaps being TRBD1 or TRBD2 (5 bases each). Between the trimmed V and J ends, which lost 1 base and 3 bases, there was a span of 13 bases. CDR3 length: 16 amino acids. The germline V gene encodes CDR1 MNHNS and CDR2 SASEGT.

This clonotype was counted a few times. This chain uses TRBV13 with TRBJ1-2; D gene ambiguous. Trimming shortened V by 0 bases and J by 7 bases, and 15 bases separated the two germline ends. This CDR3 has 15 residues. The germline gives CDR1 PRHDT, CDR2 FYEKMQ (reference sequence). CDR3 DNA: TGTGCCAGCAGCTTAGGTTCCAACTACTATTTTGGCTACACCTTC. Translated, it gives CASSLGSNYYFGYTF.

The chain combines TRBV6-1 with TRBJ2-1; TRBD2 matches at 8 bases. The CDR3 has 15 residues. The germline gives CDR1 MNHNS, CDR2 SASEGT. The junction had 4 bases not matched to a gene; V was cut back by 4 bases and J by 2 bases. CDR3 in amino acids: CASSVTSGPYNEQFF. CDR3 nucleotides: TGTGCCAGCAGTGTTACTAGCGGACCCTACAATGAGCAGTTCTTC.

V and J are TRBV29-1 and TRBJ1-2; D unclear. Germline V lookup: CDR1 SQVTM, CDR2 ANQGSEA. The CDR3 length is 11 residues. V was clipped by 7 bases and J by 8 bases, with 14 bases between them. CDR3 in amino acids: CSAMGLGGYTF. CDR3 sequence (DNA): TGCAGCGCAATGGGCCTGGGGGGCTACACCTTC. Filled out from reference TRBV29-1 and TRBJ1-2, the complete variable domain reads SAVISQKPSRDICQRGTSLTIQCQVDSQVTMMFWYRQQPGQSLTLIATANQGSEATYESGFVIDKFPISRPNLTFSTLTVSNMSPEDSSIYLCSAMGLGGYTFGSGTRLTVV.

The chain couples TRBV29-1 to TRBJ2-1, with D possibly matching TRBD2 (6 bases). The J call may not be correct, given that the DNA end is closer to TRBJ2-7. Germline CDR1 SQVTM, CDR2 ANQGSEA. This CDR3 comprises 16 residues. The CDR3 spells CSVTGLPQSSYNEQYF. CDR3 DNA sequence: TGCAGCGTCACGGGACTTCCCCAGAGCTCCTACAATGAGCAGTACTTC.

This chain links TRBV12-3 or TRBV12-4 with TRBJ1-5; weak D call: TRBD1 (5 bases). V gave up 3 bases and J gave up 4 bases, with 10 bases separating them. There are 14 residues in the CDR3. The CDR3 reads CASSFGGVNQPQHF. The CDR3 nucleotides are TGTGCCAGCAGTTTTGGAGGGGTAAATCAGCCCCAGCATTTT.

CDR3 bases: TGCAGCGTTGACTCTGGGCAGGCAAACTCCTACGAGCAGTACTTC. It specifies CSVDSGQANSYEQYF. The chain employs TRBV29-1 and TRBJ2-7, with no clear D. The germline V gene encodes CDR1 SQVTM and CDR2 ANQGSEA. This CDR3 is built from 15 residues. V was cut by 3 bases and J by 0 bases, with 15 bases left in between.

CDR3 sequence: CASSYSVGKTQYF. Here the CDR3 DNA reads TGTGCCAGCAGTTACTCGGTTGGGAAGACCCAGTACTTC. The chain uses TRBV6-2 or TRBV6-3 and TRBJ2-5; D gene unclear. The CDR3 covers 13 residues. V was cut by 0 bases and J by 6 bases, with 8 bases left in between. Germline V gene lookup returns CDR1 MNHEY and CDR2 SVGEGT.

J is TRBJ2-5 and V is TRBV6-1; 10 nucleotides line up with TRBD1. V dropped 10 bases and J dropped 11; count of bases not matched to a gene: 16. CDR1 is MNHNS, CDR2 SASEGT, per germline. CDR3 length: 14 residues. The CDR3 sequence: CAIPSGTGVEEQYF. The CDR3 region has the DNA TGTGCCATCCCGTCCGGGACAGGGGTGGAGGAGCAGTACTTC.

Here the CDR3 reads CSVGILRLEPDIEQFF. The CDR3 DNA follows: TGCAGCGTTGGAATTTTGCGACTAGAGCCAGATATTGAGCAGTTCTTC. The rearrangement links TRBV29-1 to TRBJ2-1, with a tentative D call TRBD2 (6 bases). Germline-derived CDR1 and CDR2 are SQVTM and ANQGSEA. The CDR3 length is 16 residues. Deletions cut 4 bases from V and 9 bases from J, with 25 bases between.

The chain has TRBV13 and TRBJ1-1; D possibly corresponds to TRBD1 (5 bases). The V end lost 6 bases, the J end lost 4 bases, and 18 bases lay between the germline ends. Germline assignment: CDR1 PRHDT and CDR2 FYEKMQ (reference sequence). CDR3 length equals 15 residues. The chain's CDR3 is CASSPNGGSTTEAFF. The DNA of the CDR3 is TGTGCCAGCAGTCCGAACGGGGGAAGTACCACTGAAGCTTTCTTT. Supplemented by reference TRBV13 and TRBJ1-1, the full variable domain reads AAGVIQSPRHLIKEKRETATLKCYPIPRHDTVYWYQQGPGQDPQFLISFYEKMQSDKGSIPDRFSAQQFSDYHSELNMSSLELGDSALYFCASSPNGGSTTEAFFGQGTRLTVV.

V usage is TRBV25-1 and J usage is TRBJ2-1; TRBD2 matches 10 bases. V dropped 4 bases and J dropped 4; count of bases not matched to a gene: 7. Germline values: CDR1 MGHDK, CDR2 SYGVNS. The CDR3 sequence is 16 residues long. The CDR3 spells CASSAPGLAPYNEQFF. The CDR3 DNA reads as TGTGCCAGCAGTGCCCCGGGACTAGCGCCTTACAATGAGCAGTTCTTC.

This chain joins TRBV5-6 and TRBJ1-1; D might be TRBD1 (5 bases). V shed 0 bases and J shed 7 bases, with 10 bases lying between them. The V gene's germline CDR1 is SGHDT and CDR2 YYEEEE. The CDR3 extends over 13 amino acids. CDR3 DNA: TGTGCCAGCAGCTTGGGGCAGGGCGATGAAGCTTTCTTT. Translating gives CASSLGQGDEAFF.

The rearrangement joins TRBV5-1 to TRBJ2-3, with TRBD2 identical over 11 bases. Germline CDR1 reads SGHRS; CDR2 reads YFSETQ. This CDR3 spans 15 amino acids. With 4 bases clipped from V and 11 bases from J, the junction kept 12 bases outside the gene matches. The CDR3 spells CASSPGLAVYNEQYF. The DNA of the CDR3 is TGCGCCAGCAGCCCGGGACTAGCGGTATACAATGAGCAGTATTTT.